What follows describes a single T cell receptor (beta chain). Its antigen is unknown. No base quality information exists; no much larger clone differs at one position. Genomic DNA was used as template for profiling of TCR beta VDJ combinations and CDR3 sequences. An Illumina HiSeq 2000 was used for TCR repertoire sequencing. As for how the authors treated the data: TRBV/TRBJ rearrangement plots, CDR3 size and DJ length profiles, and Simpson's diversity index were used to evaluate the repertoires. The most abundant DNA sequence in the deep sequencing data was defined as the immunodominant clone. CDR3 amino acid sequences were checked for sharing across subjects and were also compared against the VDJdb database and published repertoires. Using fastp at Q25 and MiXCR, TCRdb reprocessed the public reads and kept productive beta chains. Every entry covers one CDR3 protein and lists the most common genes and DNA from its rows. The V and J calls were determined by TCRdb, not by the authors. The sample table holds about 200,000 distinct CDR3 sequences, of which about 62% were seen once. The ten largest clones take up roughly 50% of the sample.

This record comes from a study of CD8+CD57+ T cells in acquired aplastic anemia (dated by TCRdb to about 2018). About the study as a whole: DNA extracted from sorted CD4+ and CD8+ cells had a mean of approximately 3 ug, with a range of about 0.2 to 30 ug. CD8+CD57+ expansion was defined as frequency above the mean frequency observed in healthy subjects.

The patients picked for sequencing were ones in whom flow cytometry had shown an expansion of CD8+CD57+ cells. Every patient had a diagnosis of severe acquired aplastic anemia based on International Study of Aplastic Anemia and Agranulocytosis and Camitta criteria. At the time blood was sampled, none of the patients had received any therapy. The study deep-sequenced TCR repertoires of sorted CD4+ and CD8+ blood T cells from severe aplastic anemia patients and healthy subjects. In the USA, patient enrollment took place under clinicaltrials.gov protocols 00001620, 01623167, 00001397, 00071045, 00081523 and 00961064. Ficoll-Paque density gradient centrifugation was used to isolate peripheral blood mononuclear cells. Before DNA extraction, CD4+ and CD8+ T cells were sorted with FACS or magnetic beads. General conclusions and limits of the study: Between patients and healthy controls, no significant difference in CD8+ Simpson's diversity was found (P=0.060). Although 25 to 30 CD8+ CDR3 sequences were shared by patients and controls, these sequences appeared highly expressed in patients and within the immunodominant clones of patients.

Trimming at the junction amounts to 3 bases on V and 6 bases on J, and the germline ends lie 9 bases apart. According to the germline V gene (reference sequence), CDR1 reads LNHDA and CDR2 reads SQIVND. Reading from cysteine to phenylalanine, the CDR3 counts 13 amino acids. Only the CDR3 region is kept as DNA, spanning 39 bases read in frame from base 1. Sequenced material: sorted CD4+, CD8+, or CD8+CD57+ T cells (not recorded which) from PBMCs. The origin of this receptor is a human donor with aplastic anemia. The rearranged segments are TRBV19 and TRBJ2-1; no D gene is confidently identified. The CDR3 sequence is CASSMAIFNEQFF. The nucleotide sequence is given as TGTGCCAGTAGTATGGCTATTTTCAATGAGCAGTTCTTC.